This entry describes one TCR beta chain. The antigen is undetermined. This sample is part of a study of cytomegalovirus exposure and HLA in healthy donors. General observations from the study: TCR beta chains numbering more than 150 were designated cytomegalovirus-associated.

PCR primers comprised 60 Vbeta and 13 Jbeta primers. Libraries were prepared by immunoSEQ multiplex PCR; TCRdb keeps only in-frame clonotypes and omits some of them. The sample totals 68,000 or so clones. Germline V CDR1 and CDR2: LNHDA, SQIVND (reference sequence). V dropped 5 bases and J dropped 1 base, with 12 bases sitting between them. This CDR3 spans 16 amino acids. The chain is built from TRBV19 and TRBJ2-6, with D tentatively TRBD2 (5 bases). The TCR was taken from a female donor in good health and CMV-seropositive. The sequencing sample was made of PBMCs. The CDR3 nucleotides read TGTGCCAGTAGTCCATGGACGGGGTCTGGGGCCAACGTCCTGACTTTC. As protein: CASSPWTGSGANVLTF.